Listed below are T cell receptor beta chains from one sample, sequenced in a study of OX40 agonist ivuxolimab in advanced cancers. Sequencing used immunoSEQ multiplex PCR; TCRdb keeps in-frame clones, though not all of them. Found here are some 79,000 clones, 90% to 95% of them singletons; the top ten hold 0.44%. Sequencing was performed on CD4+ or CD8+ T cells sorted from blood, taken in a trial of the OX40 agonist ivuxolimab. These receptors were obtained from an adult with an advanced solid tumor such as melanoma, head and neck, liver or kidney cancer. Both conserved end residues are part of each CDR3. D genes are given only for firm matches. Not every row has a clone size; where given, it reads once, few, many or a size class.

>-|-|TRBV12-5|TRBJ1-3
CASGLGGGGNTIYF
TGTGCTAGTGGTTTAGGGGGGGGTGGAAACACCATATATTTT
>-|-|TRBV19|TRBJ2-7
CASSMYWGAYEQYF
TGTGCCAGTAGTATGTATTGGGGGGCCTACGAGCAGTACTTC
>-|-|TRBV25-1|TRBJ2-2
CASSALSGTPRGELFF
TGTGCCAGCAGTGCCTTATCAGGGACCCCCAGAGGGGAGCTGTTTTTT
>-|TRBD1|TRBV5-1|TRBJ2-7
CASSTRQGYEQYF
TGCGCCAGCAGCACAAGACAGGGTTACGAGCAGTACTTC
>-|TRBD1|TRBV19|TRBJ1-1
CASSSRDRGRTEAFF
TGTGCCAGTAGTTCCCGGGACAGGGGGCGCACTGAAGCTTTCTTT
>once|TRBD2|TRBV2|TRBJ2-3
CASTGGSIPDTQYF
TGTGCCAGCACAGGCGGGAGTATCCCAGATACGCAGTATTTT
>-|-|TRBV5-1|TRBJ2-2
CASSLIGVGTGELFF
TGCGCCAGCAGCTTGATCGGGGTTGGGACCGGGGAGCTGTTTTTT
>-|-|TRBV6-5|TRBJ2-3
CASKADPDTQYF
TGTGCCAGCAAGGCAGACCCAGATACGCAGTATTTT
>-|-|TRBV25-1|TRBJ2-1
CASNQVGRHEQFF
TGTGCCAGCAATCAAGTGGGGAGGCATGAGCAGTTCTTC
>-|TRBD1|TRBV27|TRBJ1-5
CASSLTGLGNQPQHF
TGTGCCAGCAGTTTGACAGGGTTGGGCAATCAGCCCCAGCATTTT
>-|TRBD2|TRBV18|TRBJ2-1
CASSPISGRVKDEQFF
TGTGCCAGCTCACCCATCTCCGGGAGGGTTAAGGATGAGCAGTTCTTC
>-|-|TRBV7-6|TRBJ2-1
CASSLEQGSYNEQFF
TGTGCCAGCAGCTTAGAGCAGGGTTCCTACAATGAGCAGTTCTTC
>-|-|TRBV6-6|TRBJ2-7
CASGAPLLNEQYF
TGTGCCAGCGGGGCACCTCTCTTAAACGAGCAGTACTTC
>-|-|TRBV11-1|TRBJ1-4
CASSFNDHNEKLFF
TGTGCCAGCAGCTTCAACGATCATAATGAAAAACTGTTTTTT
>-|-|TRBV5-1|TRBJ2-3
CASSFGGTDTQYF
TGCGCCAGCAGCTTTGGCGGGACAGATACGCAGTATTTT
>-|-|TRBV6-5|TRBJ2-2
CASSSPGATGELFF
TGTGCCAGCAGTTCTCCAGGGGCCACCGGGGAGCTGTTTTTT
>-|TRBD1|TRBV29-1|TRBJ1-1
CSATQGARTEAFF
TGCAGCGCCACCCAGGGGGCGCGGACTGAAGCTTTCTTT
>-|TRBD1|TRBV11-3|TRBJ1-3
CASSSSGTGVSGNTIYF
TGTGCCAGCAGCTCGTCCGGGACAGGGGTTTCTGGAAACACCATATATTTT
>once|-|TRBV6-5|TRBJ1-2
CASGPNYGYTF
TGTGCCAGCGGTCCAAACTATGGCTACACCTTC
>-|-|TRBV5-6|TRBJ1-2
CASTPLGARNYGYTF
TGTGCCAGCACCCCGTTAGGCGCTCGAAACTATGGCTACACCTTC
>-|TRBD1|TRBV7-2|TRBJ1-2
CASSPSRDRGREGYTF
TGTGCCAGCAGCCCCTCCCGAGACAGGGGGCGTGAGGGCTACACCTTC
>-|TRBD1|TRBV30|TRBJ1-6
CAWSVGTGVNNSPLHF
TGTGCCTGGAGTGTAGGGACAGGGGTTAATAATTCACCCCTCCACTTT
>-|-|TRBV18|TRBJ1-1
CASSPSTVNTEAFF
TGTGCCAGCTCACCCTCGACAGTGAACACTGAAGCTTTCTTT
>-|-|TRBV4-3|TRBJ2-1
CASSQDYYGYLNEQFF
TGCGCCAGCAGCCAAGATTACTACGGGTACCTCAATGAGCAGTTCTTC
>-|-|TRBV19|TRBJ2-7
CASSIGFGGPYEQYF
TGTGCCAGTAGTATAGGGTTCGGAGGCCCCTACGAGCAGTACTTC
>-|-|TRBV11-3|TRBJ2-3
CASSLDGSTDTQYF
TGTGCCAGCAGCTTAGACGGGAGCACAGATACGCAGTATTTT
>-|-|TRBV9|TRBJ1-5
CASSVGDTHQPQHF
TGTGCCAGCAGCGTAGGGGACACCCATCAGCCCCAGCATTTT
>-|-|TRBV7-9|TRBJ2-5
CASSRRDRETQYF
TGTGCCAGCAGCCGGCGAGATCGGGAGACCCAGTACTTC
>-|TRBD1|TRBV27|TRBJ1-3
CASSTQGAYGNTIYF
TGTGCCAGCAGTACACAGGGGGCTTATGGAAACACCATATATTTT
>-|-|TRBV11-2|TRBJ2-3
CASNPAWGTDTQYF
TGTGCCAGCAATCCCGCGTGGGGCACAGATACGCAGTATTTT
>-|-|TRBV14|TRBJ1-1
CASSQDHNRNTEAFF
TGTGCCAGCAGCCAAGATCATAACAGGAACACTGAAGCTTTCTTT
>-|TRBD2|TRBV6-5|TRBJ2-2
CASRYLAGDSGELFF
TGTGCCAGCAGGTACCTAGCGGGAGACTCCGGGGAGCTGTTTTTT
>-|-|TRBV28|TRBJ1-1
CASSLGYTEAFF
TGTGCCAGCAGTTTAGGTTACACTGAAGCTTTCTTT
>-|-|TRBV27|TRBJ1-5
CASSLGGFQPQHF
TGTGCCAGCAGTTTGGGGGGGTTTCAGCCCCAGCATTTT
>-|TRBD1|TRBV10-2|TRBJ1-2
CASSETGGEVDYTF
TGCGCCAGCAGTGAGACAGGGGGCGAGGTTGACTACACCTTT
>-|TRBD1|TRBV29-1|TRBJ1-1
CSADRGLGNTEAFF
TGCAGCGCGGACAGGGGGCTCGGGAACACTGAAGCTTTCTTT
>-|-|TRBV5-1|TRBJ2-5
CASSFGSGSQETQYF
TGCGCCAGCAGCTTTGGCAGCGGGTCCCAAGAGACCCAGTACTTC
>-|TRBD1|TRBV5-6|TRBJ2-7
CASSLGQGRYEQYF
TGTGCCAGCAGCTTGGGACAGGGAAGGTACGAGCAGTACTTC
>-|TRBD2|TRBV6-5|TRBJ2-1
CASSYSGTSGLNEQFF
TGTGCCAGCAGTTACTCCGGGACTAGCGGTTTGAATGAGCAGTTCTTC
>-|-|TRBV6-5|TRBJ2-7
CASSYSTRGEQYF
TGTGCCAGCAGTTACTCAACTAGGGGCGAGCAGTACTTC
>-|-|TRBV19|TRBJ2-4
CASSIQGEKNIQYF
TGTGCCAGTAGTATCCAGGGTGAAAAAAACATTCAGTACTTC
>-|-|TRBV5-6|TRBJ2-1
CASRVRLGDEQFF
TGTGCCAGCAGGGTTCGTTTGGGCGATGAGCAGTTCTTC